This T cell receptor beta chain was profiled in a study of CD8 T cells in ankylosing spondylitis. Quantitative barcoded 5'-RACE was used to prepare TCR beta libraries. Via MiXCR, TCRdb re-called the 5' RACE reads, giving one row per CDR3 protein. The sample holds a few hundred thousand distinct CDR3 sequences, approximately 12% seen once. This clonotype was recorded a few times. Its antigen is still unknown. This CDR3 comprises 17 residues. Germline V gene sequence: CDR1 MDHEN, CDR2 SYDVKM. V was trimmed by 0 bases and J by 5 bases, leaving 17 bases between them. Overall study findings and caveats: Seemingly characteristic of ankylosing spondylitis blood was a TCR beta motif consisting of fewer than 10 highly homologous variants. Disease-linked clones were reportedly significantly enriched in matched ankylosing spondylitis synovial fluid. Disease-linked clones were CD8+ and relatively rare in peripheral blood.

The source is a male donor with ankylosing spondylitis or in good health (not recorded which). Source material: blood, either unsorted or a sorted T cell fraction (not recorded which). V is TRBV28 and J is TRBJ2-1, with a weak D call TRBD1 (7 bases). CDR3 DNA sequence: TGTGCCAGCAGTTTATGGAGGCGGGACAGAACCGACAATGAGCAGTTCTTC. Translation: CASSLWRRDRTDNEQFF.